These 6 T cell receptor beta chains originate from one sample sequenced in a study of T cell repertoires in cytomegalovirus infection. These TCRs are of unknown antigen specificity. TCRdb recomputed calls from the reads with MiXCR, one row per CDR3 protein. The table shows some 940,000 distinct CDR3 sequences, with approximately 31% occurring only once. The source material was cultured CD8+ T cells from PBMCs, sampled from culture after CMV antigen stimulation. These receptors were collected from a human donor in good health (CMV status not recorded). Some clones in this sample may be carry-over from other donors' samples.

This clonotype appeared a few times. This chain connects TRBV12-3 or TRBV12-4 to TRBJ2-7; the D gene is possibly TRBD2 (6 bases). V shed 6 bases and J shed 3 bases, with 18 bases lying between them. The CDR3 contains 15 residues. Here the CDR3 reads CASRAGRTTLYEQYF. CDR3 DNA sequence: TGTGCCAGCAGAGCAGGACGGACTACGCTCTACGAGCAGTACTTC.

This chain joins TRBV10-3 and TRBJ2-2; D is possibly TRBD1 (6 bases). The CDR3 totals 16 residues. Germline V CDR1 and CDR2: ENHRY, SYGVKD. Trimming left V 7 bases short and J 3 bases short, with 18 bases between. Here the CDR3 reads CAITPDSHLDTGELFF. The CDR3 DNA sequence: TGTGCCATCACTCCGGACAGTCACCTAGACACCGGGGAGCTGTTTTTT.

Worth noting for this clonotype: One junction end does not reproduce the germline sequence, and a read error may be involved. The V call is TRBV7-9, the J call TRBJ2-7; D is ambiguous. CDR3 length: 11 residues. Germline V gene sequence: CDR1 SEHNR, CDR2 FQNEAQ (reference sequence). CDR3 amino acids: CVSTPGYEQYF. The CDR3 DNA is TGTGTCAGCACCCCTGGGTACGAGCAGTACTTC. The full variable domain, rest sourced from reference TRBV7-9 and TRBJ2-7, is DTGVSQNPRHKITKRGQNVTFRCDPISEHNRLYWYRQTLGQGPEFLTYFQNEAQLEKSRLLSDRFSAERPKGSFSTLEIQRTEQGDSAMYLCVSTPGYEQYFGPGTRLTVT.

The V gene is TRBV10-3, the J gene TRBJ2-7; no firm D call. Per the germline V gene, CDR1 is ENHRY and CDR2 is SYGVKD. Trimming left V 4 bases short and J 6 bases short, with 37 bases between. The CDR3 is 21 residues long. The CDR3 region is CAISGNSHEYVGRPSHPEQYV. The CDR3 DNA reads TGTGCCATCAGTGGTAACAGCCATGAGTATGTGGGCAGACCCAGCCACCCCGAGCAGTACGTC.

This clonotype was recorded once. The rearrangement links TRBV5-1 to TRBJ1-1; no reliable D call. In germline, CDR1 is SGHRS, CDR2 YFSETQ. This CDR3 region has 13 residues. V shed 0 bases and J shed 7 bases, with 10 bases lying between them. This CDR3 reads CASSLAGALEAFF. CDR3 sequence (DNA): TGCGCCAGCAGCTTGGCGGGAGCCCTTGAAGCTTTCTTT.

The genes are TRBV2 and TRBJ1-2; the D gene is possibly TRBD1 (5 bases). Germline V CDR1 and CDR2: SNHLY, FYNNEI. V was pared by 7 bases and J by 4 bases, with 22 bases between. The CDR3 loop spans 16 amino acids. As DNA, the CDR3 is TGTGCCAGCACCTATTCTTGGGGGACGGACCTCTATGGCTACACCTTC. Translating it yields CASTYSWGTDLYGYTF.